These T cell receptor beta chains were read from a single sample in a study of T cells after yellow fever vaccination. In TCRdb, the 5' RACE reads were re-called with MiXCR into one record per CDR3 protein. The sample gives fewer than 35,000 distinct CDR3 sequences, roughly 10% of which show up once; roughly an eighth is in the top ten. The starting material was PBMCs, either bulk or a sorted T-cell subset (CD4+, CD8+, memory, or dextramer-sorted; not recorded which), obtained around 16 days after the first yellow fever vaccination. These receptors were taken from a young man who received the YFV17D yellow fever vaccine. Each CDR3 is given with its conserved first and last residue.

TRBJ1-4,TRBV7-2,CASSPGGGRATNEKLFF
TRBJ1-3,TRBV5-6,CASSGQYSGNTIYF
TRBJ2-5,TRBV5-1,CASSLEQGGQETQYF
TRBJ2-2,TRBV4-2,CASSPRDRGSGELFF
TRBJ2-1,TRBV3-1,CASNQLAGGPGGEQFF
TRBJ1-3,TRBV7-9,CASEAGSGNTIYF
TRBJ2-3,TRBV7-2,CASSSDSSNTQYF
TRBJ2-1,TRBV11-2,CASGEDWRNNEQFF
TRBJ1-5,TRBV25-1,CASSEDSEYSNQPQHF
TRBJ2-7,TRBV7-7,CASSQTGGATSEQYF
TRBJ1-1,TRBV5-5,CAISPDRDTEAFF
TRBJ2-3,TRBV27,CASRLVGTDTQYF
TRBJ2-4,TRBV6-5,CASSGLDNIQYF
TRBJ2-7,TRBV5-1,CASSSAGWPSYEQYF
TRBJ2-5,TRBV29-1,CSAPGYQETQYF
TRBJ2-4,TRBV20-1,CSARDLETAKNIQYF
TRBJ2-5,TRBV7-2,CASTKRTGGIQETQYF
TRBJ1-5,TRBV2,CASSDTQGWNQPQHF
TRBJ1-5,TRBV19,CASSIGGAGDQPQHF
TRBJ2-5,TRBV18,CASSSYGHQETQYF
TRBJ1-1,TRBV12-3/TRBV12-4,CASSFLGSEAFF
TRBJ1-2,TRBV6-6,CASSYWDGYTF
TRBJ1-1,TRBV6-5,CASSSPGVKTEAFF
TRBJ1-1,TRBV12-3/TRBV12-4,CASSSTATIYGEAFF
TRBJ1-5,TRBV20-1,CSARFGVWGQGVPPQHF
TRBJ2-1,TRBV5-1,CASSIDRVLYNEQFF
TRBJ2-7,TRBV20-1,CSAGRWDSTYEQYF
TRBJ2-2,TRBV18,CASSPPTGGEGTGELFF
TRBJ2-3,TRBV6-5,CASSWMGGSADTQYF
TRBJ1-2,TRBV5-1,CASSLASGPYGYTF